One sample yielded the 14 T cell receptor beta chains listed below, sequenced in a study of cytomegalovirus exposure and HLA in healthy donors. Primers for the PCR totalled 60 Vbeta and 13 Jbeta. Produced via immunoSEQ multiplex PCR; TCRdb's table is partial and in-frame only. This table lists more than 60,000 clones. The material sequenced was PBMCs. Source of these receptors: a boy aged 5-17 years in good health and CMV-seronegative.

The V gene is TRBV5-6, the J gene TRBJ2-3, with 11 bases aligning to TRBD2. Trimming cost V 4 bases and J 6 bases; bases outside gene matches: 4. Germline CDR1 reads SGHDT; CDR2 reads YYEEEE. This CDR3 is 14 amino acids long. The CDR3 protein is CASSKGTSGDTQYF. CDR3 bases: TGTGCCAGCAGCAAGGGGACTAGCGGTGATACGCAGTATTTT. Complete variable domain (other parts from reference TRBV5-6 and TRBJ2-3): DAGVTQSPTHLIKTRGQQVTLRCSPKSGHDTVSWYQQALGQGPQFIFQYYEEEERQRGNFPDRFSGHQFPNYSSELNVNALLLGDSALYLCASSKGTSGDTQYFGPGTRLTVL.

The V call is TRBV5-1, the J call TRBJ1-1, with 7 bases matching TRBD1. This CDR3 contains 14 residues. J was trimmed by 2 bases and V by 2 bases; bases with no gene match: 3. Germline loops: CDR1 SGHRS, CDR2 YFSETQ. The CDR3 region is CASSLQGPNTEAFF. CDR3 bases: TGCGCCAGCAGCTTACAGGGGCCCAACACTGAAGCTTTCTTT.

This rearrangement joins TRBV11-3 to TRBJ2-7, with D unresolved. The CDR3 sequence is 13 residues long. V was shortened by 1 base and J by 3 bases, with 7 bases between the two germline ends. Germline V lookup: CDR1 SGHNT, CDR2 YENEEA. Here the CDR3 DNA reads TGTGCCAGCAGCTTAGGCCAGATCTACGAGCAGTACTTC. It translates to CASSLGQIYEQYF. Based on the CDR3 plus reference TRBV11-3 and TRBJ2-7, the full variable domain is EAGVVQSPRYKIIEKKQPVAFWCNPISGHNTLYWYLQNLGQGPELLIRYENEEAVDDSQLPKDRFSAERLKGVDSTLKIQPAELGDSAVYLCASSLGQIYEQYFGPGTRLTVT.

CDR3 sequence (DNA): TGTGCCAGCAGCTTGACGGAAAAAGGAGGTAACGAAGCTTTCTTT. It is translated as CASSLTEKGGNEAFF. This sequence joins TRBV27 and TRBJ1-1; D remains ambiguous. From germline, CDR1 is MNHEY and CDR2 SMNVEV (reference sequence). V lost 6 bases to trimming and J lost 8 bases, with 22 bases between them. This CDR3 is built from 15 residues.

The chain recombines TRBV23-1 with TRBJ2-1; 13 bases align to TRBD2. TRBV23-1 is noted as an ORF with a role that remains uncertain. The CDR3 loop spans 15 amino acids. The V gene end was trimmed by 6 bases and the J gene end by 5 bases; junction bases not matched to a gene: 4. CDR3 residues: CASSRGLAGHNEQFF. As DNA, the CDR3 is TGCGCCAGCAGCCGGGGACTAGCGGGGCACAATGAGCAGTTCTTC.

The chain couples TRBV6-4 to TRBJ2-3, with 8 nucleotides matching TRBD2. Germline V lookup: CDR1 MRHNA, CDR2 SNTAGT. V lost 4 bases and J lost 0; bases outside the gene matches: 6. The length of the CDR3 is 16 residues. The CDR3 DNA is TGTGCCAGCAGTGTAACTAGCGGCGGAAGCACAGATACGCAGTATTTT. It encodes CASSVTSGGSTDTQYF.

This rearrangement joins TRBV2 to TRBJ1-1; weak D call: TRBD1 (5 bases). V was clipped by 6 bases and J by 2 bases, with 10 bases between them. CDR3 size: 13 residues. CDR1 and CDR2 from the germline V gene are SNHLY and FYNNEI. The CDR3 reads CASRAGINTEAFF. The CDR3 DNA sequence: TGTGCCAGCAGGGCAGGGATTAACACTGAAGCTTTCTTT. The variable domain in full, with the rest retrieved from reference TRBV2 and TRBJ1-1, is EPEVTQTPSHQVTQMGQEVILRCVPISNHLYFYWYRQILGQKVEFLVSFYNNEISEKSEIFDDQFSVERPDGSNFTLKIRSTKLEDSAMYFCASRAGINTEAFFGQGTRLTVV.

CDR3 protein: CASSLRWEGISYNEQFF. CDR3 DNA: TGTGCCAGCAGCTTAAGGTGGGAGGGCATCTCCTACAATGAGCAGTTCTTC. The V gene is TRBV11-3, the J gene TRBJ2-1; 7 bases are a match to TRBD2. Looked up from germline, CDR1 is SGHNT and CDR2 is YENEEA. The junction had 7 bases not matched to a gene; V was cut back by 2 bases and J by 0 bases. The CDR3 runs to 17 residues.

The chain has TRBV30 and TRBJ1-5; possible D gene TRBD1, 5 bases. V was shortened by 2 bases and J by 5 bases, with 13 bases between the two germline ends. Germline values: CDR1 GTSNPN, CDR2 SVGIG (reference sequence). CDR3 length: 14 residues. CDR3 in amino acids: CAWSRGRADQPQHF. The CDR3 DNA follows: TGTGCCTGGAGTAGGGGAAGGGCCGATCAGCCCCAGCATTTT. Supplemented by reference TRBV30 and TRBJ1-5, the full variable domain reads SQTIHQWPATLVQPVGSPLSLECTVEGTSNPNLYWYRQAAGRGLQLLFYSVGIGQISSEVPQNLSASRPQDRQFILSSKKLLLSDSGFYLCAWSRGRADQPQHFGDGTRLSIL.

The CDR3 is CASSRLGSGGSYNEQFF. The CDR3 DNA follows: TGTGCCAGCAGCCGCTTGGGGAGCGGGGGCTCCTACAATGAGCAGTTCTTC. The V and J genes are TRBV5-6 and TRBJ2-1; 8 bases are a match to TRBD2. CDR1 SGHDT and CDR2 YYEEEE come from the germline V gene. V lost 4 bases to trimming and J lost 0 bases; unmatched junction nucleotides: 9. The CDR3 has 17 amino acids.

The chain joins TRBV7-9 to TRBJ1-5; the D is unclear. The CDR3 is 13 amino acids. Trimming cost V 5 bases and J 5 bases, with 10 bases left between them. The germline V gene encodes CDR1 SEHNR and CDR2 FQNEAQ (reference sequence). The chain's CDR3 is CASSGSGDQPQHF. In DNA, the CDR3 is TGTGCCAGCAGCGGTTCAGGTGATCAGCCCCAGCATTTT. The whole variable domain, filled in from reference TRBV7-9 and TRBJ1-5, reads DTGVSQNPRHKITKRGQNVTFRCDPISEHNRLYWYRQTLGQGPEFLTYFQNEAQLEKSRLLSDRFSAERPKGSFSTLEIQRTEQGDSAMYLCASSGSGDQPQHFGDGTRLSIL.

The rearrangement uses TRBV9 and TRBJ2-1; TRBD2 matches at 13 bases. J lost 10 bases, V lost 0 bases, and 7 bases had no gene match. Per the germline V gene, CDR1 is SGDLS and CDR2 is YYNGEE. The CDR3 contains 16 residues. The CDR3, as DNA: TGTGCCAGCAGCGTAGCTCCACTAGCGGGAGGGAGCGAGCAGTTCTTC. Its protein product is CASSVAPLAGGSEQFF. Full variable domain (missing parts from reference TRBV9 and TRBJ2-1): DSGVTQTPKHLITATGQRVTLRCSPRSGDLSVYWYQQSLDQGLQFLIQYYNGEERAKGNILERFSAQQFPDLHSELNLSSLELGDSALYFCASSVAPLAGGSEQFFGPGTRLTVL.

The CDR3 region is CASSSVDRRVNTEAFF. The CDR3 coding sequence is TGCGCCAGCAGCTCGGTCGATCGTCGGGTGAACACTGAAGCTTTCTTT. J is TRBJ1-1 and V is TRBV5-1; D is undetermined. Germline V gives CDR1 SGHRS, CDR2 YFSETQ. Trimming pared 3 bases from V and 0 bases from J, leaving 15 bases between. This CDR3 comprises 16 residues.

The chain employs TRBV6-6 and TRBJ2-4, with D possibly being TRBD2 (7 bases). V lost 5 bases to trimming and J lost 8 bases, with 16 bases between them. The CDR3 loop spans 14 amino acids. From germline, CDR1 is MNHNY and CDR2 SVGAGI (reference sequence). The CDR3 DNA sequence: TGTGCCAGCAGTGAGAGGCTAGGGGGGGACATTCAGTACTTC. This encodes CASSERLGGDIQYF.